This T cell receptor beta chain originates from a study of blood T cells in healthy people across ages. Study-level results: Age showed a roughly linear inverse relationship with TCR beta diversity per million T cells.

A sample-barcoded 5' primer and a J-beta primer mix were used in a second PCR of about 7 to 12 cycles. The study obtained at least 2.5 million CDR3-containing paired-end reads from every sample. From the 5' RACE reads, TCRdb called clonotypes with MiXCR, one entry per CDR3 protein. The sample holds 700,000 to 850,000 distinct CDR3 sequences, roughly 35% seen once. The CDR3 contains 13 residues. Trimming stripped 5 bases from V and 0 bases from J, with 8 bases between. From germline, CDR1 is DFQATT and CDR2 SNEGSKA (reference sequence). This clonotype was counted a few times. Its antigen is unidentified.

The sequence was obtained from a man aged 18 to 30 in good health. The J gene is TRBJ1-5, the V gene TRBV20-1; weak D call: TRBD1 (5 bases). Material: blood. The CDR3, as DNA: TGCAGTGCTCAGGGAACTAGCAATCAGCCCCAGCATTTT. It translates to CSAQGTSNQPQHF.